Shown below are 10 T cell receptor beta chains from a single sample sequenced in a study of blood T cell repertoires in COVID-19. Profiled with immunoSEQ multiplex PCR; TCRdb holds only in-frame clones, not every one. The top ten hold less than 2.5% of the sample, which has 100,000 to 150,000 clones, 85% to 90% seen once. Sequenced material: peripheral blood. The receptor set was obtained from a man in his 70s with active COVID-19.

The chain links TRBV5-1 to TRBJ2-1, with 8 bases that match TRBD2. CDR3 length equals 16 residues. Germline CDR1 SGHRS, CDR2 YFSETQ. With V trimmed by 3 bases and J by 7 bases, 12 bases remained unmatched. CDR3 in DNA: TGCGCCAGCAGCTCGGAGCGGGGGCCGAAACTTAATGAGCAGTTCTTC. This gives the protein CASSSERGPKLNEQFF.

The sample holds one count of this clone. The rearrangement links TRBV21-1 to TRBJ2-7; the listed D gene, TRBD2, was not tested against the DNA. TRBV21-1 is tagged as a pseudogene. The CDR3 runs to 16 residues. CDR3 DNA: TGTGCCAGCAGCAAAGCAAGGACTTTCAGTACCTACGAGCAGTACTTC. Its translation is CASSKARTFSTYEQYF.

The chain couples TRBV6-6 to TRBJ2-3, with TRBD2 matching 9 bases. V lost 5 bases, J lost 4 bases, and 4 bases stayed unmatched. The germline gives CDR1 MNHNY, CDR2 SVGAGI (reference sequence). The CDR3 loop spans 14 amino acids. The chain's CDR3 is CASSVAGEADTQYF. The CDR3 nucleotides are TGTGCCAGCAGTGTAGCGGGAGAGGCAGATACGCAGTATTTT.

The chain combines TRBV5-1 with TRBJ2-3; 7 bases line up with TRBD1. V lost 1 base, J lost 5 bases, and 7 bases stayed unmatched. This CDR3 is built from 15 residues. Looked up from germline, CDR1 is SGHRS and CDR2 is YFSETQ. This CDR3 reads CASSLPGDSGDTQYF. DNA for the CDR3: TGCGCCAGCAGCTTGCCCGGGGACAGTGGAGATACGCAGTATTTT.

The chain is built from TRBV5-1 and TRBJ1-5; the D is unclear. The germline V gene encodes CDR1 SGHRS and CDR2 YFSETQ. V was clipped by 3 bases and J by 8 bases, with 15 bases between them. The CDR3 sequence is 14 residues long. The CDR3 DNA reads TGCGCCAGCAGCTCCTACCCCTCCCAGGAGCCCCAGCATTTT. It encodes CASSSYPSQEPQHF.

The CDR3 region has the DNA TGTGCCACCAGTGAACCGGCAGGGAAGTCTTACAATGAGCAGTTCTTC. It encodes CATSEPAGKSYNEQFF. This sequence joins TRBV24-1 and TRBJ2-1; D possibly corresponds to TRBD1 (5 bases). CDR1 KGHDR and CDR2 SFDVKD come from the germline V gene. V was pared by 4 bases and J by 4 bases, with 16 bases between. The CDR3 totals 16 residues.

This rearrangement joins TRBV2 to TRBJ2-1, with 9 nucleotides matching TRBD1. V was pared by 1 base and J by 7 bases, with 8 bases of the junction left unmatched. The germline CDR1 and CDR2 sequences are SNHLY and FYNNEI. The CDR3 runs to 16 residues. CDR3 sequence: CASSEDPGTGWNEQFF. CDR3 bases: TGTGCCAGCAGTGAAGATCCGGGGACAGGGTGGAATGAGCAGTTCTTC.

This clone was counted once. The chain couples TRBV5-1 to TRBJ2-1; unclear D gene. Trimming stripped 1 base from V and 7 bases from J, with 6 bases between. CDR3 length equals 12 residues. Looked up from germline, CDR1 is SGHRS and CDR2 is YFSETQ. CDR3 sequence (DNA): TGCGCCAGCAGCTTGTCCCGGAATGAGCAGTTCTTC. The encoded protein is CASSLSRNEQFF.

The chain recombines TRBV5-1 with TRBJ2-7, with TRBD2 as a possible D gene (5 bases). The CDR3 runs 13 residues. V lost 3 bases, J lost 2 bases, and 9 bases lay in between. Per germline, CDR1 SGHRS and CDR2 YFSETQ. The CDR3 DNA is TGCGCCAGCAGCTCGGACTCGGCCTACGAGCAGTACTTC. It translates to CASSSDSAYEQYF.

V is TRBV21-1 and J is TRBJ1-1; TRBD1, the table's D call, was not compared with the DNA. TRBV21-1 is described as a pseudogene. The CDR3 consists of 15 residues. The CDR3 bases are TGTGCCAGCAGCAAAGAGGCAGGTCTGAACACTGAAGCTTTCTTT. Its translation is CASSKEAGLNTEAFF.